Detailed here is one T cell receptor beta chain. The CDR3 consists of 15 residues. Looked up from germline, CDR1 is MGHRA and CDR2 is YSYEKL. Trimming shortened V by 0 bases and J by 2 bases, and 11 bases separated the two germline ends. The source of the sample is a study of blood T cell repertoires in COVID-19. At the level of the study: COVID-19 samples from acute and convalescent phases originated in the United States, Italy and Spain.

Original processing methods: Estimated nucleated cell counts came from reference gene primer amplification. Sequenced by immunoSEQ multiplex PCR; TCRdb stores in-frame clones only, minus some. The V and J calls and clone size were taken over from that table, and D and trimming were inferred from the DNA. The repertoire holds 100,000 to 150,000 clones, with more than 70% as singletons. Sequences were obtained from peripheral blood. The receptor was derived from a man in his fifties or sixties with acute or convalescent COVID-19. The rearrangement uses TRBV4-1 and TRBJ2-7; D not certain. For the CDR3, the DNA is TGCGCCAGCAGCCAAGAAGCAGAACAGACCTACGAGCAGTACTTC. It translates to CASSQEAEQTYEQYF.